Shown below are 7 T cell receptor beta chains from a single sample sequenced in a study of OX40 agonist ivuxolimab in advanced cancers. Here immunoSEQ multiplex PCR was the method, and the copy in TCRdb shows in-frame clones only, minus some. The repertoire holds 75,000 to 100,000 clones, with about 84% as singletons. The sequencing here drew on CD4+ or CD8+ T cells sorted from blood, taken in a trial of the OX40 agonist ivuxolimab. Receptors were obtained from an adult with an advanced solid tumor such as melanoma, head and neck, liver or kidney cancer.

The rearrangement uses TRBV6-5 and TRBJ1-1; 8 positions match TRBD1. Trimming took 0 bases from V and 1 from J; bases not matched to a gene: 1. The CDR3 is 15 residues long. Germline CDR1 and CDR2: MNHEY and SVGAGI. The CDR3 bases are TGTGCCAGCAGTTACTCCGGGACAGGGAACACTGAAGCTTTCTTT. Amino acid sequence: CASSYSGTGNTEAFF.

This chain uses TRBV14 with TRBJ2-1; no reliable D call. The CDR3 is 13 residues long. Germline CDR1 SGHDN, CDR2 FVKESK. The V end was cut by 8 bases, the J end by 0 bases, with 8 bases between. The CDR3 reads CASQRDSYNEQFF. The CDR3 coding sequence is TGTGCCAGCCAGCGTGACTCCTACAATGAGCAGTTCTTC. The variable domain in full, completed from reference TRBV14 and TRBJ2-1, reads EAGVTQFPSHSVIEKGQTVTLRCDPISGHDNLYWYRRVMGKEIKFLLHFVKESKQDESGMPNNRFLAERTGGTYSTLKVQPAELEDSGVYFCASQRDSYNEQFFGPGTRLTVL.

This clone is medium-sized in the sample. The chain combines TRBV19 with TRBJ1-2; possibly TRBD1 for D (5 bases). Germline V gives CDR1 LNHDA, CDR2 SQIVND (reference sequence). There are 15 residues in the CDR3. Deletions cut 10 bases from V and 5 bases from J, with 23 bases between. In DNA, the CDR3 is TGTGCCACCCGCCGCTCACCGGGGGATCTATATGGCTACACCTTC. Protein sequence: CATRRSPGDLYGYTF.

The rearrangement uses TRBV19 and TRBJ1-1, with D unresolved. Germline V lookup: CDR1 LNHDA, CDR2 SQIVND (reference sequence). The ends were cut back, 3 bases at V and 3 bases at J, with 8 bases in the middle. The CDR3 has 13 residues. The CDR3 is CASSIKRDTEAFF. CDR3 in DNA: TGTGCCAGTAGTATTAAACGGGACACTGAAGCTTTCTTT.

The V gene is TRBV18, the J gene TRBJ1-4; D is ambiguous. The CDR3 is 15 amino acids. V lost 2 bases and J 9 bases, leaving 16 bases between the germline ends. The germline V gene has CDR1 KGHSH and CDR2 LQKENI. The CDR3 here is CASSPETKGLQKLFF. CDR3 nucleotide sequence: TGTGCCAGCTCACCAGAGACAAAAGGTCTACAAAAACTGTTTTTT.

This rearrangement joins TRBV18 to TRBJ2-3; 12 nucleotides align to TRBD1. V trimming: 4 bases; J trimming: 7 bases; junction bases outside the gene matches: 6. CDR3 size: 15 residues. The V gene's germline CDR1 is KGHSH and CDR2 LQKENI. The DNA of the CDR3 is TGTGCCAGCTCACGGGGGACAGGGGGCGCTTATACGCAGTATTTT. Residues: CASSRGTGGAYTQYF.

V and J are TRBV28 and TRBJ1-2; 7 bases map to TRBD1. Germline CDR1 reads MDHEN; CDR2 reads SYDVKM. The CDR3 extends over 13 amino acids. V shed 5 bases and J 7 bases; nucleotides not matched to a gene: 7. CDR3 sequence (DNA): TGTGCCAGCAGTCCCCGGGACAGCGGTGGCTACACCTTC. Translation gives CASSPRDSGGYTF.